The sequence of this TCR beta chain was determined in a study of blood T cells in healthy people across ages. General observations from the study: Roughly linear declines in TCR beta diversity per million T cells occurred with age. Samples with more naive T cells showed higher observed beta diversity.

CDR3 length equals 13 residues. The ends were cut back, 0 bases at V and 3 bases at J, with 6 bases in the middle. The germline CDR1 and CDR2 sequences are SGHRS and YFSETQ. PCR was performed a second time for roughly 7 to 12 cycles using a sample-barcoded 5' primer and a J-beta primer mix. At least 2.5 million CDR3-containing paired-end reads were obtained per sample. TCRdb reprocessed the 5' RACE reads via MiXCR and lists one record per CDR3 protein. Among about 1.1 million distinct CDR3 sequences, more than 30% were seen once, and the ten largest hold around 13%. About this clonotype: Its antigen is as yet unknown.

The sequenced sample consisted of blood. The receptor's source is a man between 18 and 29 years old in good health. The V call is TRBV5-1, the J call TRBJ1-1; D gene unclear. The CDR3 bases are TGCGCCAGCAGCTTGGGACCTTACACTGAAGCTTTCTTT. Encoded protein: CASSLGPYTEAFF.